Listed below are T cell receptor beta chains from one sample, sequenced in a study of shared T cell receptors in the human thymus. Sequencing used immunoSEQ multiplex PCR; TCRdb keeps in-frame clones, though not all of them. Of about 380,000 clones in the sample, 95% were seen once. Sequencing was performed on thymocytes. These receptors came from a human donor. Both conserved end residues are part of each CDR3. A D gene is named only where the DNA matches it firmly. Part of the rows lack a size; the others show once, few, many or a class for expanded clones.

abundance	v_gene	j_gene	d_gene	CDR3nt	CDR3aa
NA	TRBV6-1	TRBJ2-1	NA	TGTGCCAGCAGGCCGCCGAGGGGTAATGAGCAGTTCTTC	CASRPPRGNEQFF
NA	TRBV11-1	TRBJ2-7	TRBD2	TGTGCCAGCAGCCTTAGCGGGACCCGACAGCAGTACTTC	CASSLSGTRQQYF
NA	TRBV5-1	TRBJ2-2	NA	TGCGCCAGCAGCTGGCCGGACCGCACGAACACCGGGGAGCTGTTTTTT	CASSWPDRTNTGELFF
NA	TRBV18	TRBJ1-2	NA	TGTGCCAGCTTGGGAGGCTACACCTTC	CASLGGYTF
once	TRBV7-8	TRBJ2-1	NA	TGTGCCAGCAGCTTAGTCTACAATGAGCAGTTCTTC	CASSLVYNEQFF
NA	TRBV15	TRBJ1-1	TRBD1	TGTGCCACCAGCAGAGATCTCACAGGGGGCGAGAACACTGAAGCTTTCTTT	CATSRDLTGGENTEAFF
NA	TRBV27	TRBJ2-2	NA	TGTGCCAGCAGTTTATGGCAGGCGACCGGGGAGCTGTTTTTT	CASSLWQATGELFF
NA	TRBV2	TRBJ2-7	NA	TGTGCCAGCAGTGGGTGGGGAACCTACTCGGGGGAGCAGTACTTC	CASSGWGTYSGEQYF
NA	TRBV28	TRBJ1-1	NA	TGTGCCAGCAGCACCCCCCTAACAGGCATGAACACTGAAGCTTTCTTT	CASSTPLTGMNTEAFF
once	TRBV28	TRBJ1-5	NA	TGTGCCAGCAACCCATCGGAGTGGACTCAGCCCCAGCATTTT	CASNPSEWTQPQHF
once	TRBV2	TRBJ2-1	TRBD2	TGTGCCAGCAGTGGTGTGGTAGCGGGAGAGCTCAGCTCCTACAATGAGCAGTTCTTC	CASSGVVAGELSSYNEQFF
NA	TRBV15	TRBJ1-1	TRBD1	TGTGCCACCAGCAGCGTCGGACAGGGCAACACTGAAGCTTTCTTT	CATSSVGQGNTEAFF